Listed below are T cell receptor beta chains from one sample, sequenced in a study of cytomegalovirus exposure and HLA in healthy donors. Some clones are missing from TCRdb's copy, which holds only in-frame ones; the method was immunoSEQ multiplex PCR. The repertoire holds 90,000 to 100,000 clones, with 60% to 85% as singletons. Specimen: PBMCs. The source of these receptors is a woman aged 40 to 55 in good health and CMV-seronegative. Each CDR3 is given with its conserved first and last residue. A D gene is named only where the DNA matches it firmly. Clone size is not always given. Where it is, it says once, few, many or a class for expanded clones.

>TRBV4-2|TRBD1|TRBJ2-2|.
CASSPVGRDRALGELFF
TGTGCCAGCAGCCCGGTCGGTCGGGACAGGGCTTTAGGGGAGCTGTTTTTT
>TRBV2|.|TRBJ1-2|few
CASSEALVLGGGYTF
TGTGCCAGCAGTGAAGCTCTGGTCCTTGGAGGTGGCTACACCTTC
>TRBV6-5|TRBD2|TRBJ2-2|few
CASTRRGGLPGELFF
TGTGCCAGCACTCGGCGGGGGGGCCTTCCCGGGGAGCTGTTTTTT
>TRBV6-1|.|TRBJ2-5|.
CASSDFLQETQYF
TGTGCCAGCAGTGATTTCCTCCAAGAGACCCAGTACTTC
>TRBV7-2|.|TRBJ2-2|.
CASSDQGLNTGELFF
TGTGCCAGCAGTGACCAGGGGTTAAACACCGGGGAGCTGTTTTTT
>TRBV5-1|.|TRBJ2-3|.
CASSSSGTSTDTQYF
TGCGCCAGCAGCTCGAGCGGAACTAGCACAGATACGCAGTATTTT
>TRBV7-2|TRBD1|TRBJ1-1|.
CASSLVAGGNSEAFF
TGTGCCAGCAGCTTAGTGGCAGGGGGGAACTCTGAAGCTTTCTTT
>TRBV10-2|.|TRBJ2-7|.
CASRDTSYEQYF
TGCGCCAGCCGGGACACTTCCTACGAGCAGTACTTC
>TRBV6-6|.|TRBJ2-3|.
CASSYGPDTQYF
TGTGCCAGCAGTTACGGGCCAGATACGCAGTATTTT
>TRBV18|.|TRBJ2-7|.
CASSPGTLNYEQYF
TGTGCCAGCTCACCTGGGACTTTGAACTACGAGCAGTACTTC
>TRBV4-3|TRBD1|TRBJ1-1|.
CASSQAHRGMNTEAFF
TGCGCCAGCAGCCAAGCACACAGGGGGATGAACACTGAAGCTTTCTTT
>TRBV6-1|.|TRBJ1-1|few
CASSARARTRNTEAFF
TGTGCCAGTAGTGCCAGGGCCCGTACGAGGAACACTGAAGCTTTCTTT
>TRBV5-1|.|TRBJ1-2|few
CASSLEGDYGYTF
TGCGCCAGCAGCTTGGAAGGGGACTATGGCTACACCTTC